A selection of T cell receptor beta chains follows, all from one sample in a study of blood T cells in healthy people across ages. A single record per CDR3 protein comes from TCRdb applying MiXCR to the 5' RACE reads. Found here are about 1,500,000 distinct CDR3 sequences, approximately 40% of them singletons; the top ten hold roughly 7.9%. Sequencing was done on a sample of blood. The receptors derive from a woman younger than 30 in good health. Each CDR3 is given with its conserved first and last residue. A D gene is named only where the DNA matches it firmly. A clone size is listed for some rows: how often the clone was seen (once, few, many), or a class if it is expanded.

>TRBD2|NA|TRBJ2-1|TRBV7-9
CASSFSLAVNNEQFF
TGTGCCAGCAGCTTCTCGCTAGCGGTTAACAATGAGCAGTTCTTC
>TRBD1|NA|TRBJ2-7|TRBV20-1
CSATPGQGLHEQYF
TGCAGTGCTACTCCGGGACAGGGGCTTCACGAGCAGTACTTC
>NA|NA|TRBJ2-5|TRBV11-2
CASSLVSQAETQYF
TGTGCCAGCAGCTTAGTTAGTCAGGCAGAGACCCAGTACTTC
>TRBD2|NA|TRBJ2-7|TRBV5-5
CASSVTSGELYEQYF
TGTGCCAGCAGCGTCACTAGCGGGGAATTGTACGAGCAGTACTTC
>NA|few|TRBJ2-1|TRBV24-1
CATSDWTETSYNEQFF
TGTGCCACCAGTGATTGGACAGAGACCTCCTACAATGAGCAGTTCTTC
>NA|NA|TRBJ2-7|TRBV27
CASSFLLGEQYF
TGTGCCAGCAGTTTTCTCCTGGGCGAGCAGTACTTC
>TRBD1|NA|TRBJ1-5|TRBV19
CASSRDSVQPQHF
TGTGCCAGTAGTAGGGACAGTGTGCAGCCCCAGCATTTT
>TRBD2|NA|TRBJ2-1|TRBV10-3
CAIRPGLEYNEQFF
TGTGCCATCAGGCCGGGACTAGAGTACAATGAGCAGTTCTTC
>TRBD2|few|TRBJ2-7|TRBV20-1
CSARAASGGDEQYF
TGCAGTGCTAGAGCGGCTAGCGGGGGTGACGAGCAGTACTTC
>TRBD2|NA|TRBJ2-1|TRBV28
CASSLGAGGPYNEQFF
TGTGCCAGCAGCTTAGGAGCGGGGGGCCCCTACAATGAGCAGTTCTTC
>NA|NA|TRBJ2-3|TRBV19
CASTIETGADTQYF
TGTGCCAGTACCATCGAGACCGGGGCAGATACGCAGTATTTT